Included here is one T cell receptor (beta chain) sequence, with context. These data are taken from a study of blood T cell repertoires in COVID-19. TCRdb keeps only in-frame clones here, not all; method: immunoSEQ multiplex PCR. The table lists 200,000 to 250,000 clones, about 80% of them singletons. CDR1 is MNHEY, CDR2 SVGAGI, per germline. Trimming cost V 1 base and J 4 bases, with 13 bases left between them. The CDR3 is 16 residues long. Participant-reported clinical history was the basis for cohort assignment. This receptor was obtained from a man in his sixties who had recovered from COVID-19. The chain employs TRBV6-5 and TRBJ2-2; weak D call: TRBD2 (6 bases). The sample taken for sequencing was PBMCs or T cells enriched from blood (not recorded which). The CDR3 coding sequence is TGTGCCAGCAGTTACTTGGGCTCGGGGGTCACCGGGGAGCTGTTTTTT. Translating gives CASSYLGSGVTGELFF.